Listed below are T cell receptor beta chains from one sample, sequenced in a study of T cell responses to AZD1222 COVID-19 vaccine. Profiling relied on immunoSEQ multiplex PCR, and the TCRdb table lists in-frame clones only, not all of them. The table has approximately 74,000 clones, about nine tenths seen once. This specimen consisted of peripheral blood, obtained on day 0 of AZD1222 vaccination. These receptors were obtained from an adult in good health. CDR3s include the opening cysteine and the closing phenylalanine or tryptophan. Fields, in order: CDR3 length, V gene, clone size, D gene, J gene, CDR3 protein, CDR3 DNA. D genes are given only for firm matches. For some rows the clone size is stated as once, few or many, or as a class when expanded; others skip it.

length: 15; V: TRBV5-5; size: once; D: .; J: TRBJ1-1; CDR3: CASSLLGRGTTEAFF; DNA: TGTGCCAGCAGCTTGCTCGGACGGGGGACGACTGAAGCTTTCTTT
length: 14; V: TRBV27; size: .; D: .; J: TRBJ1-6; CDR3: CASGGQTDNSPLHF; DNA: TGTGCCAGTGGAGGACAGACTGATAATTCACCCCTCCACTTT
length: 15; V: TRBV7-3; size: .; D: TRBD2; J: TRBJ2-1; CDR3: CASSLGGGAYNEQFF; DNA: TGTGCCAGCAGCCTTGGCGGGGGGGCCTACAATGAGCAGTTCTTC
length: 16; V: TRBV24-1; size: .; D: .; J: TRBJ1-2; CDR3: CATSDARAGRDYGYTF; DNA: TGTGCCACCAGTGATGCCCGGGCCGGTAGGGACTATGGCTACACCTTC
length: 15; V: TRBV6-5; size: .; D: TRBD2; J: TRBJ2-1; CDR3: CASSSTSGGASEQFF; DNA: TGTGCCAGCAGTTCGACTAGCGGGGGGGCCTCTGAGCAGTTCTTC
length: 13; V: TRBV7-3; size: .; D: .; J: TRBJ2-1; CDR3: CASSLLGRDEQFF; DNA: TGTGCCAGCAGCTTATTAGGACGGGATGAGCAGTTCTTC
length: 16; V: TRBV28; size: .; D: TRBD1; J: TRBJ2-2; CDR3: CASRNRGQGNTGELFF; DNA: TGTGCCAGCAGGAATCGGGGACAGGGGAACACCGGGGAGCTGTTTTTT
length: 13; V: TRBV30; size: .; D: .; J: TRBJ1-5; CDR3: CAWGREGQQPQHF; DNA: TGTGCCTGGGGAAGGGAGGGTCAACAGCCCCAGCATTTT
length: 15; V: TRBV10-3; size: few; D: TRBD1; J: TRBJ2-7; CDR3: CAISEVGTGSHEQYF; DNA: TGTGCCATCAGTGAGGTCGGGACAGGGTCCCACGAGCAGTACTTC
length: 13; V: TRBV3-1/TRBV3-2; size: .; D: .; J: TRBJ2-7; CDR3: CASSQLEGTEQYF; DNA: TGTGCCAGCAGCCAACTTGAGGGGACGGAGCAGTACTTC
length: 17; V: TRBV7-2; size: .; D: TRBD2; J: TRBJ2-1; CDR3: CASSLVTRTSGSLEQFF; DNA: TGTGCCAGCAGCTTAGTAACTCGGACTAGCGGGAGCCTTGAGCAGTTCTTC
length: 16; V: TRBV30; size: .; D: .; J: TRBJ2-2; CDR3: CAWSVLGGQGNGELFF; DNA: TGTGCCTGGAGTGTACTTGGGGGGCAGGGGAACGGGGAGCTGTTTTTT
length: 14; V: TRBV30; size: .; D: .; J: TRBJ1-1; CDR3: CAWSPGPRGTEAFF; DNA: TGTGCCTGGAGTCCCGGCCCCCGAGGGACTGAAGCTTTCTTT
length: 13; V: TRBV11-3; size: .; D: .; J: TRBJ1-1; CDR3: CASSLDRDKKAFF; DNA: TGTGCCAGCAGCTTAGACCGGGACAAGAAAGCTTTCTTT
length: 16; V: TRBV5-5; size: .; D: .; J: TRBJ1-5; CDR3: CASSLDGSPSNQPQHF; DNA: TGTGCCAGCAGCTTGGATGGGTCCCCTAGCAATCAGCCCCAGCATTTT
length: 21; V: TRBV3-1/TRBV3-2; size: .; D: TRBD2; J: TRBJ2-7; CDR3: CASSQEKGADLAGGPTYEQYF; DNA: TGTGCCAGCAGCCAAGAAAAAGGCGCCGACCTAGCGGGAGGGCCCACCTACGAGCAGTACTTC
length: 12; V: TRBV3-1/TRBV3-2; size: .; D: .; J: TRBJ1-2; CDR3: CASSQDVRGYTF; DNA: TGTGCCAGCAGCCAAGATGTGCGAGGCTACACCTTC
length: 13; V: TRBV2; size: .; D: .; J: TRBJ2-3; CDR3: CASSEHAGLAQYF; DNA: TGTGCCAGCAGTGAACACGCAGGGTTGGCGCAGTATTTT